This section outlines one T cell receptor beta chain sequence together with its context. Its specificity is unknown. Time point reported: week 47, end of study. The content of each vaccine dose was 300 ug of mutant IDH1 20-mer peptide, and topical imiquimod accompanied it. Every donor had a new WHO grade 3 or 4 astrocytoma that was IDH1-mutant, with loss of nuclear ATRX. Germline values: CDR1 GTSNPN, CDR2 SVGIG (reference sequence). This CDR3 has 15 residues. V gave up 2 bases and J gave up 8 bases; unmatched junction bases: 9. Profiled with immunoSEQ multiplex PCR; TCRdb holds only in-frame clones, not every one. The sample lists about 24,000 clones, over 80% occurring once. The record originates from a study of a mutant IDH1 vaccine in newly diagnosed glioma. As for the study in general: Vaccines began 4-6 weeks after radiotherapy alone, or with temozolomide cycles. Sex distribution of treated patients was roughly 60% male and about 38% female; mean age was roughly 37 years. Week 35 brought visit V12, which was followed by visit V13 at week 47.

This receptor was identified in a man in his forties with glioma. Some clones in this sample may be carry-over from other donors' samples. The chain uses TRBV30 and TRBJ2-1, with 10 positions matching TRBD2. Sample: PBMCs, taken from a glioma patient whose treatment included an IDH1 peptide vaccine. The CDR3 DNA reads TGTGCCTGGAGTTACAGCGGGGGGGCGATGTATGAGCAGTTCTTC. This codes for CAWSYSGGAMYEQFF.